Following are 20 T cell receptor beta chains from one sample sequenced in a study of shared clonotypes between healthy human individuals. Assay: immunoSEQ multiplex PCR; the TCRdb copy retains only in-frame clones and omits some. The top ten clones hold 13% of a sample with around 450,000 clones, about four fifths of them seen once. Sequencing was carried out using PBMCs. These receptors originate from a woman aged 40-49 years in good health. Some clones in this sample may be carry-over from other donors' samples.

CDR3 coding DNA: TGTGCCAGCAGCTTAGGTCTCCGCACAGATACGCAGTATTTT. It yields the protein CASSLGLRTDTQYF. This rearrangement joins TRBV13 to TRBJ2-3; D unclear. This CDR3 region has 14 residues. Trimming took 0 bases from V and 1 from J, leaving 5 bases between them. CDR1 and CDR2 from the germline V gene are PRHDT and FYEKMQ (reference sequence).

The chain carries TRBV27 and TRBJ2-3; D is perhaps TRBD1 or TRBD2 (5 bases each). Trimming left V 4 bases short and J 0 bases short, with 8 bases between. The CDR3 covers 14 residues. Per germline, CDR1 MNHEY and CDR2 SMNVEV (reference sequence). For the CDR3, the DNA is TGTGCCAGCAGTTCCCGGGACAGCACAGATACGCAGTATTTT. Encoded protein: CASSSRDSTDTQYF.

The chain is built from TRBV5-1 and TRBJ1-3; D not resolved. CDR1 and CDR2 (germline): SGHRS, YFSETQ. CDR3 length: 13 amino acids. Trimming removed 3 bases at V and 1 base at J, with 5 bases between. As DNA, the CDR3 is TGCGCCAGCAGCTGGATTTCTGGAAACACCATATATTTT. It is translated as CASSWISGNTIYF.

This chain uses TRBV7-2 with TRBJ1-6; a possible D gene is TRBD1 (6 bases). Trimming left V 5 bases short and J 9 bases short, with 17 bases between. From germline, CDR1 is SGHTA and CDR2 FQGNSA. CDR3 length: 15 residues. CDR3 sequence reads: CASSRDTQRSSPLHF. The CDR3 region has the DNA TGTGCCAGCAGCCGGGACACACAAAGGAGTTCACCCCTCCACTTT. Full variable domain (missing parts from reference TRBV7-2 and TRBJ1-6): GAGVSQSPSNKVTEKGKDVELRCDPISGHTALYWYRQSLGQGLEFLIYFQGNSAPDKSGLPSDRFSAERTGGSVSTLTIQRTQQEDSAVYLCASSRDTQRSSPLHFGNGTRLTVT.

The CDR3 spells CASSATRVLGELFF. CDR3 DNA sequence: TGTGCCAGCAGCGCTACACGCGTCTTGGGGGAGCTGTTTTTT. The V gene is TRBV11-2, the J gene TRBJ2-2; D ambiguous. V was pared by 5 bases and J by 8 bases, with 15 bases between. CDR1 and CDR2 (germline): SGHAT, FQNNGV. The CDR3 contains 14 residues.

This clone appeared a single time. V is TRBV19 and J is TRBJ1-2; TRBD1 matches at 10 bases. The germline V gene encodes CDR1 LNHDA and CDR2 SQIVND (reference sequence). Trimming took 3 bases from V and 3 from J; bases not matched to a gene: 7. This CDR3 is built from 16 residues. This CDR3 reads CASSIGGTGVDYGYTF. CDR3 DNA sequence: TGTGCCAGTAGTATCGGAGGGACAGGGGTGGACTATGGCTACACCTTC.

The V gene is TRBV28, the J gene TRBJ2-2, with 7 bases matching TRBD1. The CDR3 sequence is 17 residues long. V dropped 2 bases and J dropped 1; count of bases not matched to a gene: 7. Per the germline V gene, CDR1 is MDHEN and CDR2 is SYDVKM. The CDR3 DNA follows: TGTGCCAGCAGTTTAGGGTTTAGGACAGGGAACACCGGGGAGCTGTTTTTT. Translation gives CASSLGFRTGNTGELFF.

V is TRBV6-5 and J is TRBJ2-7; the D gene is possibly TRBD2 (5 bases). This CDR3 region has 11 residues. Germline V gene data show CDR1 as MNHEY and CDR2 as SVGAGI. With 9 bases removed from V and 5 bases from J, the gap between germline ends came to 11 bases. The DNA for the CDR3 is TGTGCCAGTAGCGCTGGGGACGAGCAGTACTTC. Its translation: CASSAGDEQYF.

CDR3 sequence reads: CASSASGGLYNEQFF. The CDR3 coding sequence is TGTGCCAGCAGCGCTTCAGGGGGGCTTTACAATGAGCAGTTCTTC. This chain uses TRBV5-4 with TRBJ2-1, with a tentative D call TRBD1 (7 bases). CDR1 is SGHNT, CDR2 YYREEE, per germline (reference sequence). The V end lost 4 bases, the J end lost 4 bases, and 15 bases lay between the germline ends. The CDR3 contains 15 residues.

The chain carries TRBV28 and TRBJ2-3; maybe TRBD2 (5 bases). V lost 6 bases to trimming and J lost 2 bases, with 9 bases between them. Per the germline V gene, CDR1 is MDHEN and CDR2 is SYDVKM. The CDR3 runs 13 residues. This chain's CDR3 is CASRRGATDTQYF. Written as DNA, the CDR3 is TGTGCCAGCAGACGGGGAGCCACAGATACGCAGTATTTT.

The rearrangement links TRBV4-1 to TRBJ2-3; D not certain. V shed 1 base and J shed 10 bases, with 6 bases lying between them. CDR3 length equals 11 residues. The V gene's germline CDR1 is MGHRA and CDR2 YSYEKL. The CDR3 loop reads CASSQANAQYF. CDR3 coding DNA: TGCGCCAGCAGCCAAGCGAATGCGCAGTATTTT.

The J gene is TRBJ2-1, the V gene TRBV11-2; the D call may be TRBD1 or TRBD2 (5 bases each). V lost 6 bases and J 3 bases, leaving 15 bases between the germline ends. Germline CDR1 SGHAT, CDR2 FQNNGV. CDR3 length: 15 amino acids. The CDR3, as DNA: TGTGCCAGCAGACCATCCGGGACGCACTACAATGAGCAGTTCTTC. It yields the protein CASRPSGTHYNEQFF.

The V call is TRBV5-1, the J call TRBJ2-3; 10 bases align to TRBD2. The germline V gene encodes CDR1 SGHRS and CDR2 YFSETQ. V lost 4 bases to trimming and J lost 6 bases; unmatched junction nucleotides: 11. The CDR3 is made up of 16 amino acids. CDR3 DNA sequence: TGCGCCAGCAGCCCCCTGCTAGCGGGAGTCCGTGATACGCAGTATTTT. Amino acids: CASSPLLAGVRDTQYF.

This rearrangement joins TRBV5-1 to TRBJ2-7; 10 bases are shared with TRBD1. The junction had 8 bases not matched to a gene; V was cut back by 1 base and J by 7 bases. The CDR3 is 15 amino acids. The germline gives CDR1 SGHRS, CDR2 YFSETQ. The CDR3 sequence: CASSLTRQGAREQYF. The CDR3 DNA reads as TGCGCCAGCAGCTTGACTCGACAGGGGGCGCGTGAGCAGTACTTC.

This chain connects TRBV21-1 to TRBJ2-7; TRBD1, as called in the table, went unchecked against the DNA. TRBV21-1 is an annotated pseudogene. The CDR3 length is 16 residues. The CDR3 here is CASSKATLRGSCEQYF. CDR3 sequence (DNA): TGTGCCAGCAGCAAAGCGACCCTAAGGGGATCTTGCGAGCAGTACTTC.

The chain joins TRBV7-9 to TRBJ2-5, with 11 bases aligning to TRBD1. The length of the CDR3 is 16 residues. Trimming at V came to 5 bases and at J to 5 bases, leaving 10 bases not matched to a gene. Germline assignment: CDR1 SEHNR and CDR2 FQNEAQ (reference sequence). The DNA for the CDR3 is TGTGCCAGCAGCCCTACCGGACAGGGGGCGGGGGAGACCCAGTACTTC. It specifies CASSPTGQGAGETQYF.

This clone appeared once. V is TRBV5-1 and J is TRBJ2-5, with 8 bases matching TRBD1. J lost 1 base, V lost 6 bases, and 5 bases had no gene match. The V gene's germline CDR1 is SGHRS and CDR2 YFSETQ. This CDR3 comprises 14 residues. The CDR3 loop reads CASKTGQGQETQYF. CDR3 in DNA: TGCGCCAGCAAGACCGGACAGGGCCAAGAGACCCAGTACTTC.

The rearrangement links TRBV19 to TRBJ2-2; tentatively, D is TRBD1 or TRBD2 (5 bases each). Germline CDR1 and CDR2: LNHDA and SQIVND (reference sequence). V was clipped by 6 bases and J by 3 bases, with 14 bases between them. The CDR3 is 15 amino acids. In DNA, the CDR3 is TGTGCCAGTAGAGAGCCGGGACGAGACACCGGGGAGCTGTTTTTT. It specifies CASREPGRDTGELFF.

This CDR3 reads CASSQGLAGGSYNEQFF. CDR3 bases: TGTGCCAGCAGCCAAGGACTAGCGGGGGGCTCCTACAATGAGCAGTTCTTC. This chain links TRBV5-5 with TRBJ2-1, with TRBD2 identical over 14 bases. The CDR3 is 17 amino acids. The junction had 3 bases not matched to a gene; V was cut back by 4 bases and J by 0 bases. CDR1 and CDR2 (germline): SGHKS, YYEKEE (reference sequence).

The V gene is TRBV11-2, the J gene TRBJ1-1; tentatively, D is TRBD1 (5 bases). Germline V gene sequence: CDR1 SGHAT, CDR2 FQNNGV. This CDR3 comprises 14 residues. V lost 6 bases, J lost 5 bases, and 16 bases lay in between. This CDR3 is CASSPPGGRTEAFF. The CDR3 DNA sequence: TGTGCCAGCAGTCCGCCTGGGGGAAGGACTGAAGCTTTCTTT.